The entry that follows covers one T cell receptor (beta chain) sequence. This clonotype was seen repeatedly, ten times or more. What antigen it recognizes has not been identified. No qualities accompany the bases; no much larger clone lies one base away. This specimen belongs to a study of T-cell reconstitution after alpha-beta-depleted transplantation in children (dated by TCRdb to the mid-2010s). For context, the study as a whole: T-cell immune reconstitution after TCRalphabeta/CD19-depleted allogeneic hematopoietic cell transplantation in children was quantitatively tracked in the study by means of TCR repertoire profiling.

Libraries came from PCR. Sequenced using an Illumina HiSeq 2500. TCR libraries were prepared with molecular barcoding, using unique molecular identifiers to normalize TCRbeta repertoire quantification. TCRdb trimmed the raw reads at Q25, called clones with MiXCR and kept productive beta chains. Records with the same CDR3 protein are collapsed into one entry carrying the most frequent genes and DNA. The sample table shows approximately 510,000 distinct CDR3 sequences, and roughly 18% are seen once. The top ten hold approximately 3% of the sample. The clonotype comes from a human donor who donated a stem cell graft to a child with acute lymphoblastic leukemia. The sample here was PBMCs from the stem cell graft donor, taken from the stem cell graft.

The CDR3 protein sequence reads: CASSTGNSYNEQFF. The nucleotides read TGCGCCAGCAGCACCGGAAATTCCTACAATGAGCAGTTCTTC. The chain is encoded by TRBV5-1 joined to TRBJ2-1, with the D gene call left open. The CDR3 numbers 14 residues from cysteine through phenylalanine. Here the CDR3 DNA is all that survives: 42 bases in frame from base 1. For CDR1 and CDR2, the germline V gene lists SGHRS and YFSETQ. The germline ends are 9 bases apart after V is trimmed by 4 bases and J by 1 base.